Presented here are 15 T cell receptor beta chains from one specimen sequenced in a study of blood T cell repertoires in COVID-19. Measured with immunoSEQ multiplex PCR; TCRdb has only the in-frame clones, and not every one. The sample carries around 300,000 clones, almost 90% recorded once. The material sequenced was peripheral blood. These receptors all stem from a woman younger than 45 with COVID-19, enrolled during active disease.

V and J are TRBV5-1 and TRBJ1-5; D is unresolved. CDR1 is SGHRS, CDR2 YFSETQ, per germline. The V gene lost 0 bases and the J gene lost 7 bases, with 8 bases spanning the gap. CDR3 size: 13 residues. For the CDR3, the DNA is TGCGCCAGCAGCTTGGACAGAAACCAGCCCCAGCATTTT. Protein sequence: CASSLDRNQPQHF.

This chain's CDR3 is CASSSHRGTEAFF. The CDR3 DNA is TGTGCCAGCAGCTCTCACAGGGGCACTGAAGCTTTCTTT. The genes are TRBV11-2 and TRBJ1-1, with TRBD1 matching 7 bases. The CDR3 loop spans 13 amino acids. V was clipped by 4 bases and J by 4 bases; unmatched bases: 3. Germline values: CDR1 SGHAT, CDR2 FQNNGV.

In its sample, this clone was seen a few times. V is TRBV6-1 and J is TRBJ1-3; perhaps TRBD1 as D (6 bases). The CDR3 is made up of 18 amino acids. In germline, CDR1 is MNHNS, CDR2 SASEGT. Trimming cost V 3 bases and J 0 bases, with 18 bases left between them. In nucleotides, the CDR3 is TGTGCCAGCAGTGAGCTCTCCCTGGACAGTGTCTCTGGAAACACCATATATTTT. Translated: CASSELSLDSVSGNTIYF.

The chain uses TRBV29-1 and TRBJ2-2; tentatively, D is TRBD2 (5 bases). The CDR3 runs 14 residues. Trimming cost V 5 bases and J 3 bases, with 13 bases left between them. Germline V lookup: CDR1 SQVTM, CDR2 ANQGSEA. CDR3 bases: TGCAGCGTTTCGGTAGCGATTCACACCGGGGAGCTGTTTTTT. Its protein is CSVSVAIHTGELFF.

The chain joins TRBV6-1 to TRBJ1-4, with D possibly TRBD1 on 5 matching bases. The V gene lost 2 bases and the J gene lost 8 bases, with 15 bases spanning the gap. The length of the CDR3 is 15 residues. Germline V gene sequence: CDR1 MNHNS, CDR2 SASEGT. CDR3: CASSERGPMGEKLFF. The CDR3 bases are TGTGCCAGCAGTGAAAGGGGTCCGATGGGCGAAAAACTGTTTTTT.

V is TRBV27 and J is TRBJ1-2; D gene ambiguous. This CDR3 is built from 13 residues. Germline V gene lookup returns CDR1 MNHEY and CDR2 SMNVEV (reference sequence). V was cut by 3 bases and J by 4 bases, with 9 bases left in between. The CDR3 here is CASSFGQAYGYTF. As DNA, the CDR3 is TGTGCCAGCAGTTTTGGCCAGGCCTATGGCTACACCTTC.

The chain combines TRBV10-2 with TRBJ2-1; 7 bases align to TRBD2. The ends lost 3 bases at V and 8 bases at J; junction bases unmatched: 10. The CDR3 has 15 residues. Germline CDR1 WSHSY, CDR2 SAAADI. The CDR3 loop reads CASSEEEGGRDEQFF. CDR3 nucleotide sequence: TGCGCCAGCAGTGAAGAGGAGGGAGGGCGAGATGAGCAGTTCTTC.

Comment on this clone: Other DNA sequences in the sample encode the same CDR3. The chain combines TRBV5-1 with TRBJ2-5; 9 bases match TRBD1. The CDR3 loop spans 14 amino acids. Looked up from germline, CDR1 is SGHRS and CDR2 is YFSETQ. V dropped 4 bases and J dropped 5; count of bases not matched to a gene: 6. CDR3: CASSRGQGGETQYF. For the CDR3, the DNA is TGCGCCAGCAGCAGGGGACAGGGAGGGGAGACCCAGTACTTC.

This clone was seen once. V gene TRBV7-9 combines with J gene TRBJ1-5, with TRBD1 matching over 7 bases. V was clipped by 5 bases and J by 6 bases; unmatched bases: 7. The CDR3 contains 14 residues. CDR1 and CDR2 from the germline V gene are SEHNR and FQNEAQ (reference sequence). The chain's CDR3 is CASSLGTVGQPQHF. CDR3 DNA: TGTGCCAGCAGCCTAGGGACAGTAGGTCAGCCCCAGCATTTT.

The rearrangement joins TRBV6-4 to TRBJ1-2, with D maybe TRBD1 (6 bases). CDR3 length equals 16 residues. Trimming took off 0 bases at V and 4 bases at J, with 15 bases between the two ends. From germline, CDR1 is MRHNA and CDR2 SNTAGT. The CDR3 nucleotides are TGTGCCAGCAGTGACTCGATCGGGACACGTCCCTATGGCTACACCTTC. Translated: CASSDSIGTRPYGYTF.

The J gene is TRBJ1-1, the V gene TRBV28, with 7 bases that match TRBD1. The CDR3 is 13 amino acids. V was pared by 4 bases and J by 4 bases, with 3 bases of the junction left unmatched. The germline gives CDR1 MDHEN, CDR2 SYDVKM. The CDR3 DNA is TGTGCCAGCAGTTCACAGGGGCTCACTGAAGCTTTCTTT. Protein sequence: CASSSQGLTEAFF.

This rearrangement joins TRBV11-3 to TRBJ2-3; D possibly corresponds to TRBD1 (5 bases). There are 14 residues in the CDR3. V was clipped by 5 bases and J by 2 bases, with 11 bases between them. Germline V CDR1 and CDR2: SGHNT, YENEEA. The CDR3 DNA follows: TGTGCCAGCAGCCAAGGGGCGGCCACAGATACGCAGTATTTT. Translating it yields CASSQGAATDTQYF.

The genes are TRBV27 and TRBJ2-7; 9 bases map to TRBD1. The CDR3 runs 14 residues. The germline CDR1 and CDR2 sequences are MNHEY and SMNVEV (reference sequence). The trim removed 4 bases at V and 5 bases at J, leaving 6 bases unmatched. This CDR3 reads CASSSRDRDHEQYF. CDR3 nucleotides: TGTGCCAGCAGTTCCCGGGACAGGGACCACGAGCAGTACTTC.

The chain combines TRBV19 with TRBJ1-1; D perhaps matches TRBD1 (5 bases). Germline V gene sequence: CDR1 LNHDA, CDR2 SQIVND (reference sequence). V dropped 10 bases and J dropped 3 bases, with 15 bases sitting between them. CDR3 length equals 13 residues. The CDR3 spells CATAPGLYTEAFF. In DNA form, the CDR3 reads TGTGCCACGGCTCCAGGGTTGTACACTGAAGCTTTCTTT.

This clone appeared a single time. The chain is built from TRBV5-4 and TRBJ1-2, with TRBD1 matching over 9 bases. The CDR3 covers 15 residues. The germline V gene encodes CDR1 SGHNT and CDR2 YYREEE (reference sequence). Unmatched junction bases numbered 6, after V lost 3 bases and J lost 3 bases. The CDR3 is CASSSPTGGDYGYTF. Here the CDR3 DNA reads TGTGCCAGCAGCTCACCGACAGGGGGGGACTATGGCTACACCTTC.